This T cell receptor beta chain derives from a study of OX40 agonist ivuxolimab in advanced cancers. Whole-study context: Three patients, one with hepatocellular carcinoma and two with cutaneous melanoma, achieved partial responses.

To note about this clone: Its antigen is unidentified.

Generated by immunoSEQ multiplex PCR, the TCRdb table keeps only in-frame clones and is missing some. Among under 95,000 clones listed, more than 70% were seen once. Study conclusions and caveats: Low levels of normalized T-cell clonal expansion also appeared in some nonresponders.

The receptor was isolated from an adult with an advanced solid tumor such as melanoma, head and neck, liver or kidney cancer. Specimen: CD4+ or CD8+ T cells sorted from blood, collected in a trial of the OX40 agonist ivuxolimab.

The CDR3 region has the DNA TGTGCCAGCAGCTTGATGGAGGCTGAAGCTTTCTTT. This encodes CASSLMEAEAFF. V usage is TRBV5-8 and J usage is TRBJ1-1; D ambiguous. The CDR3 spans 12 residues. The germline V and J ends were trimmed by 1 base and 6 bases, with 7 bases remaining between them. Per germline, CDR1 SGHTS and CDR2 YDEGEE.